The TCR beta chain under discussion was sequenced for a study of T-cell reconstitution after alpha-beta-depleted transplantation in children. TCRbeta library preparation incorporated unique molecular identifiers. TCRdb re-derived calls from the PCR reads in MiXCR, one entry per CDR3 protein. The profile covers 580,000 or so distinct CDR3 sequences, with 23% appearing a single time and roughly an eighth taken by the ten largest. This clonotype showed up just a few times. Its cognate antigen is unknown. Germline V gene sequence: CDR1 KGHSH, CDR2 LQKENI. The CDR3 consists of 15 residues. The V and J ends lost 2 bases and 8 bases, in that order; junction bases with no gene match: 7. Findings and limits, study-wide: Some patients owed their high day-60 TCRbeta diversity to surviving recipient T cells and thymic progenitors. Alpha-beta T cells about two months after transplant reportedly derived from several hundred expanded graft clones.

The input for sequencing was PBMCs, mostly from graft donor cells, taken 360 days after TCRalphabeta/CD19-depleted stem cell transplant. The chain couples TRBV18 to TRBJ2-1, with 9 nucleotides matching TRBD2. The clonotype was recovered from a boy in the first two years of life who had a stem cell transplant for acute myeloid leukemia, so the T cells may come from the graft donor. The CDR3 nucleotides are TGTGCCAGCTCACCAGCGAGAGCGGGGGGCGATGAGCAGTTCTTC. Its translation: CASSPARAGGDEQFF.